This T cell receptor (beta chain) emerged from a study of cytomegalovirus exposure and HLA in healthy donors. On the study more broadly: From HLA-typed donors, an early data release held around 85 million unique TCRs.

The PCR had 60 Vbeta and 13 Jbeta primers. Only in-frame clones appear in the TCRdb table, and some are missing; sequencing was by immunoSEQ multiplex PCR. Counted here are 150,000 or so clones, almost 80% occurring once; the ten biggest clones make up almost 6.5%. The germline gives CDR1 SGHRS, CDR2 YFSETQ. The CDR3 contains 14 residues. The V gene end was trimmed by 4 bases and the J gene end by 4 bases; junction bases not matched to a gene: 4. The chain links TRBV5-1 to TRBJ2-3; 9 nucleotides align to TRBD2. Sequenced sample: PBMCs. The receptor's source is a man between 35 and 55 years old in good health and CMV-seropositive. The DNA for the CDR3 is TGCGCCAGCAGCGCGGGACTAGCACCAGATACGCAGTATTTT. This gives the protein CASSAGLAPDTQYF.